This record looks at one TCR beta chain sequence and its context. The antigen this receptor binds is unknown. No base qualities exist here, and no much larger clone lies one base off it. The sample belongs to a study of early T cells in non-severe SARS-CoV-2 infection (dated by TCRdb to the early 2020s). For the study in its entirety: Bulk RNA from unsorted whole blood was used for TCR sequencing, so alpha and beta chains could not be paired.

Set within a cohort of healthcare workers in London, UK, this nested case-control study involved weekly PCR testing of nasopharyngeal swabs along with blood sampling. Healthcare workers were recruited between 23 and 31 March 2020, during the week of the UK lockdown, and were followed weekly for up to roughly 16 weeks. Overall study results and their limits: VDJdb matching was skewed toward anti-spike CD8 responses, so virus-specific expansions were likely underestimated and private and CD4 specificities were missed.

From the cysteine up to the phenylalanine, the CDR3 has a length of 13 residues. Here the CDR3 DNA is all that survives: 39 bases in frame from base 1. Unmatched junction bases come to 1, with V trimmed by 7 bases and J by 5 bases. Looking up the germline V gene yields CDR1 KGHDR and CDR2 SFDVKD. Receptors were amplified or captured by 5' RACE. For sequencing, a NextSeq 500 was employed. To correct for sequencing error and PCR bias, the TCR library protocol tagged individual cDNA molecules with unique molecular identifiers. TCR alpha and beta chains were both sequenced, and the abundances of alpha and beta sequences in each sample were closely correlated with each other. Per the source publication's procedure: Decombinator V4 was used to annotate the V gene, J gene and CDR3 of the TCR sequences. Expanded TCRs were defined as changing significantly between any two time points under a Poisson model with p below 0.0001. Abundances of TCRs were expressed as counts per million after normalisation to the total number of TCRs sequenced in each sample. MAIT TCRs were defined by TRAV1-2 paired with TRAJ12, TRAJ20 or TRAJ33, and iNKT TCRs by TRAV10 paired with TRAJ18. VDJdb, accessed 1 November 2021, was searched for CMV, EBV and SARS-CoV-2 annotated TCRs, excluding TCRs annotated for multiple antigens. TCRdb's own reprocessing of the public reads used fastp at Q25 and MiXCR and kept productive beta chains. For every CDR3 protein sequence, its rows merge into one entry that carries the most common genes and DNA. TCRdb assigned the V and J calls; the authors' analysis was not used. The sample records about 40,000 distinct CDR3 sequences, roughly 4.7% of which are singletons. Clones ranked in the top ten supply approximately 4.8% of the sample.

The sequence joins TRBV24-1 to TRBJ2-3; TRBD2 fits 11 bases in the junction. Sequenced input: whole blood. This TCR came from an adult who was a healthcare worker with PCR-confirmed SARS-CoV-2 infection or an uninfected control (not recorded which). The sequence in DNA is TGTGCCACCAGACTAGCGGGAGAAGATACGCAGTATTTT. It is translated as CATRLAGEDTQYF.